Included here is one T cell receptor beta chain sequence, with context. The antigen it recognizes is unknown. No base-level quality is on record; no much larger clone is a single base apart. This specimen belongs to a study of radiation and T cells in renal cell carcinoma (TCRdb year 2020). The study in broad terms: TCR beta sequencing covered 50 to 55 samples in total, comprising around 26 tumors and 27 peripheral blood samples. In the 53 samples combined, several million unique CDR3 nucleotide sequences were found, encoding 2 million to 3 million unique CDR3 amino acid sequences. What the research found in general, with its limitations: With a single-armed trial design, the study had no way to address how radiation dose or scheduling affects the TCR repertoire. TCR clonality was higher in irradiated tumors than in controls, as the top 100 clonotypes made up an average of approximately 50% of the repertoire in irradiated tumors compared with 43% in nephrectomy-only tumors. Irradiated tumors contained more dominant CDR3 motifs, and these motifs occupied a larger share of the repertoire than in control tumors. Because only small tumor regions of approximately 0.93 g were available, intratumoral heterogeneity was not captured.

The germline V gene specifies SGHAT as CDR1 and FQNNGV as CDR2. There are 15 amino acids in the CDR3, from cysteine to phenylalanine inclusive. Only the CDR3 portion is preserved as DNA: 45 bases, with reading frame beginning at the first base. V is cut back by 4 bases and J by 3 bases, with 5 bases in the junction unmatched. TCR beta libraries were generated from genomic DNA with the immunoSEQ kit, following the manufacturer's recommendations. Library preparation used a first multiplex PCR with proprietary primers, then a second PCR adding unique barcodes, with bead cleanups after each round. Each sample batch included a kit-provided positive control reaction and a negative control reaction. The final libraries underwent checking on an Agilent 4200 TapeStation D1000 ScreenTape, volumetric pooling, and quantification by qPCR. Sequencing was performed on an Illumina NextSeq500 with a MidOutput 150-cycle cartridge, and 156 Read1 and 15 Index1 cycles were run with kit custom primers. The pooled library was loaded at approximately 1.1 pM with a roughly 20% PhiX control spike-in. Processing in the source paper ran as follows. Vendor-processed data were analyzed in R, with a clonotype defined as all T cells sharing the same CDR3 nucleotide sequence. For clone abundance analyses, frequencies were normalized to the 10,000 most abundant clones in each sample. Public T cell clones, which averaged fewer than five per sample, were removed prior to analysis. Dominant motifs were analyzed with ImmunoMap using the PAM10 matrix, a gap penalty of 30, and a homology threshold of 0.3, and motifs with a cumulative frequency of at least 0.01 were considered dominant. TCRdb obtained this table from immuneACCESS and retained in-frame rearrangements with V and J assigned. These tables miss some clones; where compared with another copy, unresolved V genes account for less than half of the shortfall, and the remainder is unexplained. Clone size and the V and J calls come from that table; the DNA yielded D and trimming. Within this sample are more than 8,500 clones, with around three fifths of them counted one time only. The top ten clonotypes cover more than 14% of the sample.

This specimen's time point label, interpreted: tumor resected at nephrectomy. Per the publication, the treatment or condition label means: treatment-naive control, cytoreductive nephrectomy. Control tumors came from treatment-naive renal cell carcinoma patients who underwent cytoreductive nephrectomy without prior radiation. All patients had renal cell carcinoma with clear cell pathology. Control tumors used for TCR sequencing were obtained from a handful of females and some twelve males (median age approximately 54 years, range roughly 35 to 85) and were resected from about 2011 to 2015. Tumors were dissociated mechanically, digested with collagenase/hyaluronidase at 37 degrees C, processed in gentleMACS C tubes, and stored in liquid nitrogen. Genomic DNA for TCR sequencing was prepared using the QIAamp DNA Blood Mini Kit (Qiagen). The analyses included just those samples that passed every quality control check.

The input for sequencing was tumor tissue, taken from a patient whose treatment was nephrectomy without radiotherapy. This sequence uses TRBV11-2 and TRBJ2-1, and TRBD1 matches 8 of the central bases. The receptor comes from a man aged 60-69 years with renal cell carcinoma. The CDR3 protein: CASSWRQGIYNEQFF. The nucleotide sequence is given as TGTGCCAGCAGCTGGAGACAGGGGATCTACAATGAGCAGTTCTTC. Beyond the CDR3, the reference TRBV11-2 and TRBJ2-1 genes provide the residues; the full variable domain reads: EAGVAQSPRYKIIEKRQSVAFWCNPISGHATLYWYQQILGQGPKLLIQFQNNGVVDDSQLPKDRFSAERLKGVDSTLKIQPAKLEDSAVYLCASSWRQGIYNEQFFGPGTRLTVL.